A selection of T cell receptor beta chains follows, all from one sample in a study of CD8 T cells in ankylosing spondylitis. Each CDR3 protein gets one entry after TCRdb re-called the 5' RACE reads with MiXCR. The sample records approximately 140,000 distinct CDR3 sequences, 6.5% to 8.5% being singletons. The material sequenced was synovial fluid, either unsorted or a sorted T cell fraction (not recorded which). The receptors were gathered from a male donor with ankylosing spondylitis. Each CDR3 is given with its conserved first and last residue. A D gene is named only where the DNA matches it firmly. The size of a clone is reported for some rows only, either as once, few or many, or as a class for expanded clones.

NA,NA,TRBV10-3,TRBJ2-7,TGTGCCATCAGTGAGAGTTACAGCTACGAGCAGTACTTC,CAISESYSYEQYF
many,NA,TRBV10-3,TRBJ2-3,TGTGCCATCAGTGACGCGAGGGGGGGAGATACGCAGTATTTT,CAISDARGGDTQYF
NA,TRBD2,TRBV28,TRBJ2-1,TGTGCCAGCACCGGGCTGGGACTAGCGGTCCCCGAGCAGTTCTTC,CASTGLGLAVPEQFF
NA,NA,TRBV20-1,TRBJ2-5,TGCAGTGCTAGCCCCCAAGAGACCCAGTACTTC,CSASPQETQYF
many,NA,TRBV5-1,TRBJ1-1,TGCGCCAGCAGCTTTTCCTACAGGGAGGGCACTGAAGCTTTCTTT,CASSFSYREGTEAFF
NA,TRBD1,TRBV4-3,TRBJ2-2,TGCGCCAGCAGCCAGGCGGACAGGGGGTTGTTTTTT,CASSQADRGLFF
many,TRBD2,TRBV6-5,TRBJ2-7,TGTGCCAGCAGTTACGGGGGGGACGCTGGGGAGCAGTACTTC,CASSYGGDAGEQYF
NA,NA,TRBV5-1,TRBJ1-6,TGCGCCAGCAGGGGGAGCAGCTCCTATAATTCACCCCTCCACTTT,CASRGSSSYNSPLHF
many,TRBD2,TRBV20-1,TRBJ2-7,TGCAGTGCTAGAGATATTGCTAGCGGGGACTCCTACGAGCAGTACTTC,CSARDIASGDSYEQYF
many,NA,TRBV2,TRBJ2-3,TGTGCCAGCAGTGGAAATACGCAGTATTTT,CASSGNTQYF
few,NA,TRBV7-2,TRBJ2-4,TGTGCCAGCAGGGAGGGCCGAACTGGAGCCAAAAACATTCAGTACTTC,CASREGRTGAKNIQYF
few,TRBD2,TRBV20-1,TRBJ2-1,TGCAGTGCCAACACCCAAGCGGGAGGCTACAATGAGCAGTTCTTC,CSANTQAGGYNEQFF
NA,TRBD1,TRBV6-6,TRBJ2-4,TGTGCCAGCACCCCGGGACAGGCGAACATTCAGTACTTC,CASTPGQANIQYF
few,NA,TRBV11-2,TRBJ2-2,TGTGCCAGCAGCTTAGTTCCTGATAAGGGCGGGGAGCTGTTTTTT,CASSLVPDKGGELFF